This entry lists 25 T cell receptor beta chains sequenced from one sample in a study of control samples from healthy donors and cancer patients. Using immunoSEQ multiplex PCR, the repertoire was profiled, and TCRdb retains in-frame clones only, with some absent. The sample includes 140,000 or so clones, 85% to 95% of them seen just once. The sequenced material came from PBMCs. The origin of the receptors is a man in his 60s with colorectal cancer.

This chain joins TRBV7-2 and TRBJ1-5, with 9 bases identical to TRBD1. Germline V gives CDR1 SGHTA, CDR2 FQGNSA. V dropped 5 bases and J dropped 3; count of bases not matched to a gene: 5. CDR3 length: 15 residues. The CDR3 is CASSLRTGDNQPQHF. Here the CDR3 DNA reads TGTGCCAGCAGCCTCCGGACAGGGGACAATCAGCCCCAGCATTTT.

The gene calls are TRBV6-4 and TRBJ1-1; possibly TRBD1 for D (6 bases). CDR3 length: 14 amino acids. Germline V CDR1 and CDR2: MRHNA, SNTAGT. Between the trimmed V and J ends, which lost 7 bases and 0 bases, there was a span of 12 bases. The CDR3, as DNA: TGTGCCAGCAAGTTGGACAGCATGAACACTGAAGCTTTCTTT. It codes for CASKLDSMNTEAFF.

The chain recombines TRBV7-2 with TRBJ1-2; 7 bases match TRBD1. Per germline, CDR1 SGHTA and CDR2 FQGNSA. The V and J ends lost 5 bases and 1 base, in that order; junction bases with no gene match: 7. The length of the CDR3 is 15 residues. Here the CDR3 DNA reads TGTGCCAGCAGCCCACGGACAGGCCTTAACTATGGCTACACCTTC. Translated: CASSPRTGLNYGYTF.

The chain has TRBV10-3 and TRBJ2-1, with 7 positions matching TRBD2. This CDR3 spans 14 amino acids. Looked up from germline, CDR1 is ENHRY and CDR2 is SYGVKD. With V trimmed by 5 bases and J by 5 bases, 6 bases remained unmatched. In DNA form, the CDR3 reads TGTGCCATCAGTAGGCTAGCGGCGAACAATGAGCAGTTCTTC. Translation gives CAISRLAANNEQFF.

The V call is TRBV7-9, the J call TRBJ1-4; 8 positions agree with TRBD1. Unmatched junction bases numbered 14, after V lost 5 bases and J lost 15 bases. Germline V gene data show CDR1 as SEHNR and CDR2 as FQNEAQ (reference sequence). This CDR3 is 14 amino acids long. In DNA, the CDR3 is TGTGCCAGCAGCACTACCCAACAGGGGGTGACGATGTTTTTT. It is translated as CASSTTQQGVTMFF.

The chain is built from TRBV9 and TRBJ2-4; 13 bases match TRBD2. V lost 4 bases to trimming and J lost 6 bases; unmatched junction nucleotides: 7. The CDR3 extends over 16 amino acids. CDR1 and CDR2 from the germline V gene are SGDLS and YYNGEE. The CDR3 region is CASSPRTSGGGNIQYF. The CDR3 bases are TGTGCCAGCAGCCCGCGGACTAGCGGGGGTGGAAACATTCAGTACTTC. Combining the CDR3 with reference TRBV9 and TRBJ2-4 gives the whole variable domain DSGVTQTPKHLITATGQRVTLRCSPRSGDLSVYWYQQSLDQGLQFLIQYYNGEERAKGNILERFSAQQFPDLHSELNLSSLELGDSALYFCASSPRTSGGGNIQYFGAGTRLSVL.

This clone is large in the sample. CDR3: CASSIDRAGNTGELFF. The DNA of the CDR3 is TGTGCCAGTAGTATAGATCGGGCAGGGAACACCGGGGAGCTGTTTTTT. The chain has TRBV19 and TRBJ2-2; no firm D call. The CDR3 is 16 amino acids. The V end lost 0 bases, the J end lost 1 base, and 9 bases lay between the germline ends. The germline CDR1 and CDR2 sequences are LNHDA and SQIVND (reference sequence).

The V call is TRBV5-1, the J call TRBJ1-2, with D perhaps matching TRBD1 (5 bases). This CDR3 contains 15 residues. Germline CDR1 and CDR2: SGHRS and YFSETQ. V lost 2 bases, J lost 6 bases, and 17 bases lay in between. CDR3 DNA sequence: TGCGCCAGCAGCTTAAGAGGGGCAAGTGAGGATGGCTACACCTTC. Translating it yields CASSLRGASEDGYTF. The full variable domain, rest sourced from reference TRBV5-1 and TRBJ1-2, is KAGVTQTPRYLIKTRGQQVTLSCSPISGHRSVSWYQQTPGQGLQFLFEYFSETQRNKGNFPGRFSGRQFSNSRSEMNVSTLELGDSALYLCASSLRGASEDGYTFGSGTRLTVV.

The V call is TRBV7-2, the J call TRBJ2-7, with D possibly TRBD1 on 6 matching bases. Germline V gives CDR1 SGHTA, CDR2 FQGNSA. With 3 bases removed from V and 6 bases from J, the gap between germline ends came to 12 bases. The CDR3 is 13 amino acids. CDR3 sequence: CASSFTGIPEQYF. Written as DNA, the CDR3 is TGTGCCAGCAGCTTTACAGGGATCCCCGAGCAGTACTTC.

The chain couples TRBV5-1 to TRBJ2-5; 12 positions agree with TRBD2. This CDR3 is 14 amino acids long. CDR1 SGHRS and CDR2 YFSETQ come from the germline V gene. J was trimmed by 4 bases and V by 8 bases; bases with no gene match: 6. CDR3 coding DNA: TGCGCCAGTGATGAGACTAGCGGGGGAGAGACCCAGTACTTC. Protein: CASDETSGGETQYF.

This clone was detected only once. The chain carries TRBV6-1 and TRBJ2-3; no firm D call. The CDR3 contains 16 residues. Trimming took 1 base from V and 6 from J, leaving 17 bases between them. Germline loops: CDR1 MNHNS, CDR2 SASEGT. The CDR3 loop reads CASSEEGGRLFDTQYF. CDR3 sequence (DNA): TGTGCCAGCAGTGAAGAAGGTGGACGGCTATTTGATACGCAGTATTTT.

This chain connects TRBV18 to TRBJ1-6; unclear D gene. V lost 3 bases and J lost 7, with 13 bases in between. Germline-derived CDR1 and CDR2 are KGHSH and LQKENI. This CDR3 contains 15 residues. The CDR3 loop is CASSPAAVVNSPLHF. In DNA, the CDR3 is TGTGCCAGCTCACCCGCGGCGGTAGTAAATTCACCCCTCCACTTT.

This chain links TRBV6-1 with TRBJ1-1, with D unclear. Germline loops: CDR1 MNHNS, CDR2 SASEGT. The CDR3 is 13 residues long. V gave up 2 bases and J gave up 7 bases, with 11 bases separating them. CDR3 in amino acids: CASSEPNQLEAFF. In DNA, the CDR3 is TGTGCCAGCAGTGAACCCAACCAACTTGAAGCTTTCTTT.

The CDR3 nucleotides are TGCGCCAGCAGCTTGGGAGCTATAGCGGTCGACCGGAGCACAGATACGCAGTATTTT. Its translation: CASSLGAIAVDRSTDTQYF. This chain uses TRBV5-1 with TRBJ2-3, with a tentative D call TRBD2 (6 bases). This CDR3 is built from 19 residues. V lost 0 bases to trimming and J lost 0 bases, with 20 bases between them. Germline loops: CDR1 SGHRS, CDR2 YFSETQ.

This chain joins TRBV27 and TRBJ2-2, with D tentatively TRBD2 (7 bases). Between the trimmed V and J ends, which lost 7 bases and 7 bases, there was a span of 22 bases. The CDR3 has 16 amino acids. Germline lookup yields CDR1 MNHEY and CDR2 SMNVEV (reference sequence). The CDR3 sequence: CASTTTWGGSSGELFF. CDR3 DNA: TGTGCCAGCACTACCACGTGGGGGGGCTCGAGCGGGGAGCTGTTTTTT.

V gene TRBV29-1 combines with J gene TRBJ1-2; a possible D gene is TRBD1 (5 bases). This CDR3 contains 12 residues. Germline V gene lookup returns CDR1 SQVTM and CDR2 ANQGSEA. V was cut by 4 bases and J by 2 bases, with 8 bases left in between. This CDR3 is CSVGDGNYGYTF. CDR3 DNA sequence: TGCAGCGTTGGGGACGGGAACTATGGCTACACCTTC.

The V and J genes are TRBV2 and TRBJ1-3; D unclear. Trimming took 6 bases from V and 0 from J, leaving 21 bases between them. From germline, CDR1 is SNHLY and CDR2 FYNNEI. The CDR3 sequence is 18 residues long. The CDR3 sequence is CASSLTIPRHSSGNTIYF. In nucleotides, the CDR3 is TGTGCCAGCAGCCTTACTATTCCTCGACACAGCTCTGGAAACACCATATATTTT.

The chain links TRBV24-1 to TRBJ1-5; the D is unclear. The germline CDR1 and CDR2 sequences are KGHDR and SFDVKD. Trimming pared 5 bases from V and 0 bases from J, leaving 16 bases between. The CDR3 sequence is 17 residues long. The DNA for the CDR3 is TGTGCCACCAGTGCCACCCCGACACATTATAGCAATCAGCCCCAGCATTTT. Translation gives CATSATPTHYSNQPQHF.

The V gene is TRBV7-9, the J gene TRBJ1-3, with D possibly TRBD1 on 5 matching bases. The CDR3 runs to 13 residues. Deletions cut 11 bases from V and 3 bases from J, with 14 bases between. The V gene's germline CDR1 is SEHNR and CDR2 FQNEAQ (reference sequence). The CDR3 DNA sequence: TGTGCCCATGGGAGGGGAAGTGGAAACACCATATATTTT. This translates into CAHGRGSGNTIYF.

In DNA, the CDR3 is TGTGCCAGCCAGCAGGCACGGGGACAAGAGACCCAGTACTTC. This gives the protein CASQQARGQETQYF. The rearrangement joins TRBV27 to TRBJ2-5; D possibly corresponds to TRBD2 (5 bases). This CDR3 has 14 residues. CDR1 MNHEY and CDR2 SMNVEV come from the germline V gene (reference sequence). Trimming cost V 8 bases and J 2 bases, with 15 bases left between them.

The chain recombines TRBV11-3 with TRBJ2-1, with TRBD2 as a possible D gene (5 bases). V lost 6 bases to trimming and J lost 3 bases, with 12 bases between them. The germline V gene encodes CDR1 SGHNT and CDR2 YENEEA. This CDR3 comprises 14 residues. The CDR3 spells CASSGRDLYNEQFF. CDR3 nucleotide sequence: TGTGCCAGCAGTGGACGGGATCTCTACAATGAGCAGTTCTTC.

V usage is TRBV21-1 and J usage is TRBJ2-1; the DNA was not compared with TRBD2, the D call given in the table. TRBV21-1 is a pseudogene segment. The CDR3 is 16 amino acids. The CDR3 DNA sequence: TGTGCCAGCAATTGCGCTCGAGGTCCCCTCTACAATGAGCAGTTCTTC. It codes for CASNCARGPLYNEQFF.

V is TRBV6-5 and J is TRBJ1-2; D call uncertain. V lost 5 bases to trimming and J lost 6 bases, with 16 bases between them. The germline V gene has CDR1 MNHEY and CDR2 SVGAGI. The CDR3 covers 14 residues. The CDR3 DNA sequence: TGTGCCAGCAGTCGGGGAGGGATGGGGAATGGCTACACCTTC. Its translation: CASSRGGMGNGYTF.

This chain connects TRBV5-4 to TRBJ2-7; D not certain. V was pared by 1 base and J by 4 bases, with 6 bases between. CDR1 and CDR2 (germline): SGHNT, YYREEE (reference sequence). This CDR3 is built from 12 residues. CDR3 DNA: TGTGCCAGCAGCTTGATAGGGTACGAGCAGTACTTC. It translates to CASSLIGYEQYF.

This CDR3 is CATSDLRYGYTF. The CDR3 DNA follows: TGTGCCACCAGTGATTTGAGGTATGGCTACACCTTC. This sequence joins TRBV24-1 and TRBJ1-2; D not resolved. The V and J ends lost 0 bases and 5 bases respectively, with 3 bases between them. This CDR3 is built from 12 residues. The germline CDR1 and CDR2 sequences are KGHDR and SFDVKD.